This TCR beta chain comes out of a study of blood T cells in healthy people across ages. Study-wide findings and caveats: Per million T cells, TCR beta diversity dropped roughly linearly as age increased.

For the second PCR, which ran for about 6 to 11 cycles, a sample-barcoded 5' primer and a J-beta primer mix were used. A single record per CDR3 protein comes from TCRdb applying MiXCR to the 5' RACE reads. The sample includes some 700,000 distinct CDR3 sequences, about 42% of them seen just once. With 2 bases removed from V and 2 bases from J, the gap between germline ends came to 12 bases. This CDR3 contains 15 residues. Looked up from germline, CDR1 is KGHSH and CDR2 is LQKENI. In regard to this clonotype: Its specificity is unknown.

The sample taken for sequencing was blood. The receptor comes from a woman aged 55-75 years in good health. The rearrangement links TRBV18 to TRBJ2-5; perhaps D is TRBD1 or TRBD2 (5 bases each). The CDR3, as DNA: TGTGCCAGCTCACCATTTGGGACGGAGCAAGAGACCCAGTACTTC. Amino acids: CASSPFGTEQETQYF.